The present T cell receptor (beta chain) was sequenced within a study of beta chain features in type 1 diabetes. The CDR3 totals 15 residues. CDR1 is MNHNY, CDR2 SVGAGI, per germline (reference sequence). Trimming removed 0 bases at V and 5 bases at J, with 14 bases between. The sequenced template was cDNA made from the entire isolated RNA. TCRdb's copy holds only in-frame clones and misses some; the assay was immunoSEQ multiplex PCR. Among about 59,000 clones listed, about 55% were seen once. The sample comprised Tregs from blood. The rearrangement joins TRBV6-6 to TRBJ2-7, with D perhaps TRBD1 (6 bases). The sequence was obtained from a woman between 18 and 29 years old in good health. DNA for the CDR3: TGTGCCAGCAGTTACTCCGGACAGAGAAATGACGAGCAGTACTTC. Protein product: CASSYSGQRNDEQYF.